The rows below give T cell receptor beta chains drawn from one sample of a study of blood T cells in healthy people across ages. TCRdb passed the 5' RACE reads through MiXCR, listing each CDR3 protein once. Among around 1.5 million distinct CDR3 sequences, about 31% were seen once, and the ten largest hold roughly 12%. Material for sequencing was blood. The source of these receptors is a woman in her twenties or thirties in good health. CDR3s include the opening cysteine and the closing phenylalanine or tryptophan. D genes are given only for firm matches. Size tells how often a clone was seen (once, few, many) or the class of an expanded clone, and some rows leave it out.

j_gene | d_gene | v_gene | abundance | CDR3aa | CDR3nt
TRBJ2-5 | TRBD1 | TRBV6-1 | few | CASSGDRALGTQYF | TGTGCCAGCAGTGGGGACAGGGCCTTAGGGACCCAGTACTTC
TRBJ1-2 | . | TRBV9 | many | CASSVAEGYGYTF | TGTGCCAGCAGCGTGGCAGAGGGCTATGGCTACACCTTC
TRBJ1-1 | . | TRBV4-1 | . | CASSQGEGVGNTEAFF | TGCGCCAGCAGCCAAGGGGAGGGGGTCGGCAACACTGAAGCTTTCTTT
TRBJ1-5 | . | TRBV3-1 | many | CASSQGGGDQPQHF | TGTGCCAGCAGCCAAGGGGGAGGGGATCAGCCCCAGCATTTT
TRBJ2-5 | . | TRBV5-1 | many | CASSTNQETQYF | TGCGCCAGCAGCACCAACCAAGAGACCCAGTACTTC
TRBJ2-3 | . | TRBV10-3 | . | CAISGTGPNTDTQYF | TGTGCCATCAGTGGGACCGGGCCTAACACAGATACGCAGTATTTT
TRBJ2-1 | TRBD2 | TRBV6-5 | . | CASSRSSGRINEQFF | TGTGCCAGCAGCCGCTCTAGCGGGAGAATCAACGAGCAGTTCTTC
TRBJ2-1 | . | TRBV3-1 | . | CASSQVQIKQFF | TGTGCCAGCAGCCAAGTCCAGATAAAGCAGTTCTTC
TRBJ1-2 | . | TRBV13 | . | CASSSRSLYGYTF | TGTGCCAGCAGCTCCCGATCTCTCTATGGCTACACCTTC
TRBJ2-7 | . | TRBV7-9 | few | CASSLITVFSYEQYF | TGTGCCAGCAGCTTAATCACAGTCTTTAGCTACGAGCAGTACTTC
TRBJ2-4 | . | TRBV4-1 | . | CASSPLGGLAKNIQYF | TGCGCCAGCAGCCCTCTTGGTGGTCTAGCCAAAAACATTCAGTACTTC
TRBJ1-1 | TRBD1 | TRBV5-1 | . | CASSFQLGGSTTEAFF | TGCGCCAGCAGCTTTCAACTAGGGGGCTCGACCACTGAAGCTTTCTTT
TRBJ2-3 | TRBD2 | TRBV7-2 | few | CATASGKSTFTQYF | TGTGCCACCGCTAGCGGGAAAAGCACATTTACGCAGTATTTT
TRBJ2-5 | . | TRBV27 | . | CASREGGLGLWEYF | TGTGCCAGCAGGGAAGGGGGACTCGGGTTGTGGGAGTACTTC
TRBJ1-2 | TRBD1 | TRBV7-9 | . | CASSPQTGGMANGYTF | TGTGCCAGCAGCCCTCAGACAGGGGGCATGGCGAATGGCTACACCTTC
TRBJ2-7 | . | TRBV5-5 | . | CASSLWGFDEQYF | TGTGCCAGCAGTCTGTGGGGCTTCGACGAGCAGTACTTC
TRBJ2-7 | . | TRBV20-1 | . | CSASSEGIGEQYF | TGCAGTGCTAGCAGTGAAGGGATCGGCGAGCAGTACTTC
TRBJ1-6 | . | TRBV7-3 | many | CASSLTDNSPLHF | TGTGCCAGCAGCTTAACTGATAATTCACCCCTCCACTTT
TRBJ2-5 | TRBD1 | TRBV5-5 | once | CASSKGQTEETQYF | TGCGCCAGCAGCAAGGGACAGACCGAGGAGACCCAGTACTTC
TRBJ2-1 | . | TRBV29-1 | many | CSVAYKFNNEQFF | TGCAGCGTTGCCTATAAATTTAACAATGAGCAGTTCTTC
TRBJ1-1 | TRBD1 | TRBV10-3 | . | CAISESRQGSTEAFF | TGTGCCATCAGTGAGTCAAGACAGGGTTCCACTGAAGCTTTCTTT
TRBJ1-2 | . | TRBV11-2 | . | CASSLRRDRQDGYTF | TGTGCCAGCAGCTTACGTCGGGATCGACAGGATGGCTACACCTTC
TRBJ2-1 | . | TRBV30 | . | CAWRPQGIEQFF | TGTGCCTGGAGACCCCAGGGGATTGAGCAGTTCTTC
TRBJ2-7 | . | TRBV28 | . | CASYNSVGREQYF | TGTGCCAGCTATAATTCGGTGGGACGCGAGCAGTACTTC
TRBJ2-1 | . | TRBV10-2 | few | CASRGPYYNEQFF | TGCGCCAGCAGGGGACCGTACTACAATGAGCAGTTCTTC
TRBJ2-5 | TRBD2 | TRBV20-1 | . | CSARWLAEIQETQYF | TGCAGTGCTAGATGGCTAGCGGAGATCCAAGAGACCCAGTACTTC
TRBJ2-5 | TRBD1 | TRBV20-1 | . | CSARDRGRWETQYF | TGCAGTGCTAGGGACAGGGGGCGCTGGGAGACCCAGTACTTC
TRBJ2-3 | . | TRBV5-1 | . | CASSLPQGNTDTQYF | TGCGCCAGCAGCTTGCCTCAAGGGAACACAGATACGCAGTATTTT
TRBJ2-1 | . | TRBV21-1 | few | CASSRPTSGSNEQFF | TGTGCCAGCAGCAGGCCGACTAGCGGGAGTAATGAGCAGTTCTTC
TRBJ2-2 | . | TRBV24-1 | . | CATSGAGGPPGELFF | TGTGCCACCAGTGGGGCCGGAGGGCCCCCCGGGGAGCTGTTTTTT
TRBJ2-7 | TRBD1 | TRBV3-1 | few | CASSPGQTAYEQYF | TGTGCCAGCAGTCCGGGACAGACTGCTTACGAGCAGTACTTC
TRBJ1-6 | . | TRBV4-1 | once | CASSQWTVNSPLHF | TGCGCCAGCAGCCAGTGGACAGTTAATTCACCCCTCCACTTT